A single sample is the source of the 25 T cell receptor beta chains below, sequenced in a study of cytomegalovirus exposure and HLA in healthy donors. The protocol was immunoSEQ multiplex PCR, while the TCRdb copy is restricted to in-frame clones and leaves out a portion. Of under 300,000 clones in the sample, more than 75% were seen once. Input material: PBMCs. The receptor set was obtained from a woman aged 25-40 years in good health and CMV-seropositive.

The J gene is TRBJ1-1, the V gene TRBV30; TRBD1 might be the D (5 bases). This CDR3 has 16 amino acids. Trimming took 1 base from V and 0 from J, leaving 15 bases between them. The germline gives CDR1 GTSNPN, CDR2 SVGIG (reference sequence). Here the CDR3 reads CAWSAGFWGLNTEAFF. CDR3 coding DNA: TGTGCCTGGAGTGCTGGGTTTTGGGGCCTGAACACTGAAGCTTTCTTT. Complete variable domain (other parts from reference TRBV30 and TRBJ1-1): SQTIHQWPATLVQPVGSPLSLECTVEGTSNPNLYWYRQAAGRGLQLLFYSVGIGQISSEVPQNLSASRPQDRQFILSSKKLLLSDSGFYLCAWSAGFWGLNTEAFFGQGTRLTVV.

CDR3 bases: TGTGCCAGCAGCGTAACCGGGACAGGGGACTTCCACGAGCAGTACTTC. Residues: CASSVTGTGDFHEQYF. The J gene is TRBJ2-7, the V gene TRBV9, with TRBD1 matching 10 bases. This CDR3 has 16 amino acids. V was clipped by 1 base and J by 5 bases; unmatched bases: 9. Germline loops: CDR1 SGDLS, CDR2 YYNGEE.

This sequence joins TRBV29-1 and TRBJ1-2; 8 bases are a match to TRBD1. V shed 7 bases, J shed 8 bases, and the junction held 12 bases outside the gene matches. CDR1 and CDR2 from the germline V gene are SQVTM and ANQGSEA. This CDR3 is 13 amino acids long. The CDR3 loop reads CSDNRQGYGGYTF. CDR3 nucleotides: TGCAGCGACAACCGACAGGGGTACGGAGGCTACACCTTC.

The CDR3 sequence is CASSSGLGRGLETQYF. DNA of the CDR3: TGCGCCAGCAGCTCGGGCCTTGGCAGGGGGCTAGAGACCCAGTACTTC. The V gene is TRBV5-1, the J gene TRBJ2-5, with 8 bases identical to TRBD1. Germline V gene lookup returns CDR1 SGHRS and CDR2 YFSETQ. J gave up 4 bases and V 3 bases, and 11 bases lay outside the gene matches. The length of the CDR3 is 16 residues.

The chain combines TRBV6-6 with TRBJ1-1; 8 bases fit TRBD1. Looked up from germline, CDR1 is MNHNY and CDR2 is SVGAGI (reference sequence). V lost 5 bases and J lost 7; bases outside the gene matches: 15. This CDR3 contains 16 residues. CDR3 loop: CASSRVRAGGRSEAFF. CDR3 sequence (DNA): TGTGCCAGCAGTAGGGTTAGGGCAGGGGGCCGAAGTGAAGCTTTCTTT.

This chain links TRBV27 with TRBJ2-3, with 9 bases identical to TRBD2. Germline V gives CDR1 MNHEY, CDR2 SMNVEV (reference sequence). This CDR3 region has 15 residues. V lost 4 bases to trimming and J lost 3 bases; unmatched junction nucleotides: 5. The CDR3 DNA reads as TGTGCCAGCAGTTCTAAGGGACTAGCTACAGATACGCAGTATTTT. Its protein is CASSSKGLATDTQYF.

V gene TRBV7-9 combines with J gene TRBJ2-3; 7 bases match TRBD1. The germline gives CDR1 SEHNR, CDR2 FQNEAQ (reference sequence). This CDR3 contains 13 residues. With V trimmed by 2 bases and J by 5 bases, 1 base remained unmatched. The CDR3 spells CASSLRQGDTQYF. The CDR3 coding sequence is TGTGCCAGCAGCTTACGACAGGGAGATACGCAGTATTTT.

The chain employs TRBV27 and TRBJ2-7, with D possibly being TRBD1 (6 bases). V dropped 0 bases and J dropped 2 bases, with 8 bases sitting between them. CDR1 and CDR2 (germline): MNHEY, SMNVEV (reference sequence). The CDR3 contains 14 residues. In DNA, the CDR3 is TGTGCCAGCAGTTTATCGGGGGACACCTACGAGCAGTACTTC. Translated, it gives CASSLSGDTYEQYF.

The V and J genes are TRBV30 and TRBJ2-7, with D uncertain. V was cut by 2 bases and J by 7 bases, with 15 bases left in between. The CDR3 has 13 amino acids. Germline-derived CDR1 and CDR2 are GTSNPN and SVGIG (reference sequence). The CDR3 DNA reads as TGTGCCTGGAGTCTTGGAATCCCTAGAGAGCAGTACTTC. This codes for CAWSLGIPREQYF.

The chain has TRBV27 and TRBJ2-1; 15 bases align to TRBD2. The V and J ends lost 7 bases and 7 bases, in that order; junction bases with no gene match: 11. Germline assignment: CDR1 MNHEY and CDR2 SMNVEV (reference sequence). CDR3 length: 17 residues. CDR3 region: CASTGLAGGRLRNEQFF. Written as DNA, the CDR3 is TGTGCCAGCACCGGACTAGCGGGAGGGCGCCTTAGGAATGAGCAGTTCTTC.

This chain's CDR3 is CASSMSRDSLGDEQYF. CDR3 nucleotide sequence: TGTGCCAGCAGCATGTCGCGGGACTCCTTAGGGGACGAGCAGTACTTC. The rearrangement uses TRBV7-8 and TRBJ2-7; tentative D call: TRBD2 (6 bases). The ends were cut back, 5 bases at V and 5 bases at J, with 22 bases in the middle. The CDR3 spans 16 residues. CDR1 and CDR2 from the germline V gene are SGHVS and FQNEAQ.

The chain links TRBV7-2 to TRBJ2-2; 9 nucleotides match TRBD2. The V segment lost 6 bases and the J segment 1 base; nucleotides outside the gene matches: 15. The CDR3 runs 19 residues. Germline CDR1 and CDR2: SGHTA and FQGNSA. CDR3 sequence reads: CASRRGGVRGVVNTGELFF. The DNA of the CDR3 is TGTGCCAGCAGGCGCGGGGGGGTGAGGGGAGTTGTGAACACCGGGGAGCTGTTTTTT.

The J gene is TRBJ2-7, the V gene TRBV19; 7 nucleotides align to TRBD2. V lost 3 bases, J lost 6 bases, and 11 bases stayed unmatched. The germline gives CDR1 LNHDA, CDR2 SQIVND (reference sequence). There are 15 residues in the CDR3. The CDR3 loop is CASSILASGLGEQYF. For the CDR3, the DNA is TGTGCCAGTAGTATCCTGGCTAGCGGACTTGGCGAGCAGTACTTC.

The V call is TRBV5-1, the J call TRBJ1-1, with 9 bases identical to TRBD1. This CDR3 spans 14 amino acids. In germline, CDR1 is SGHRS, CDR2 YFSETQ. The junction had 5 bases not matched to a gene; V was cut back by 4 bases and J by 4 bases. CDR3 bases: TGCGCCAGCAGCCCGGACAGGGGATTCACTGAAGCTTTCTTT. Its translation is CASSPDRGFTEAFF. The full variable domain, with the rest looked up from reference TRBV5-1 and TRBJ1-1, is KAGVTQTPRYLIKTRGQQVTLSCSPISGHRSVSWYQQTPGQGLQFLFEYFSETQRNKGNFPGRFSGRQFSNSRSEMNVSTLELGDSALYLCASSPDRGFTEAFFGQGTRLTVV.

This rearrangement joins TRBV28 to TRBJ1-1; D ambiguous. The CDR3 has 13 residues. V lost 3 bases and J 4 bases, leaving 9 bases between the germline ends. Looked up from germline, CDR1 is MDHEN and CDR2 is SYDVKM. CDR3 in DNA: TGTGCCAGCAGTTTTCCGGGTAGCACTGAAGCTTTCTTT. This gives the protein CASSFPGSTEAFF.

The chain combines TRBV6-6 with TRBJ2-3, with D perhaps matching TRBD2 (5 bases). The CDR3 runs 15 residues. CDR1 MNHNY and CDR2 SVGAGI come from the germline V gene (reference sequence). V lost 2 bases to trimming and J lost 1 base, with 10 bases between them. The DNA for the CDR3 is TGTGCCAGCAGTTACCCACTAGGCGGCACAGATACGCAGTATTTT. Its translation is CASSYPLGGTDTQYF.

CDR3 nucleotides: TGTCCGTGCTCTCGGGGGAGTTGGGGCGCTGGAAACACCATATATTTT. Its protein is CPCSRGSWGAGNTIYF. This sequence joins TRBV7-2 and TRBJ1-3; possibly TRBD1 for D (5 bases). This CDR3 is 16 amino acids long. The germline V gene has CDR1 SGHTA and CDR2 FQGNSA.

This sequence joins TRBV5-4 and TRBJ1-1, with D possibly being TRBD1 (6 bases). Between the trimmed V and J ends, which lost 3 bases and 10 bases, there was a span of 13 bases. The CDR3 is 12 residues long. Germline CDR1 is SGHNT and CDR2 is YYREEE (reference sequence). Written as DNA, the CDR3 is TGTGCCAGCAGCTCCGCAGGGGCGCGAGCTTTCTTT. It translates to CASSSAGARAFF.

V and J are TRBV7-9 and TRBJ1-2, with 7 positions matching TRBD1. CDR3 length: 15 residues. CDR1 and CDR2 (germline): SEHNR, FQNEAQ (reference sequence). V shed 5 bases and J 5 bases; nucleotides not matched to a gene: 11. The CDR3 protein is CASSKTGANGYGYTF. The CDR3, as DNA: TGTGCCAGCAGCAAAACAGGGGCGAACGGTTATGGCTACACCTTC.

This clone was seen a handful of times. The chain employs TRBV6-4 and TRBJ2-3; TRBD2 matches 10 bases. The CDR3 totals 15 residues. Unmatched junction bases numbered 4, after V lost 4 bases and J lost 3 bases. Germline V gene lookup returns CDR1 MRHNA and CDR2 SNTAGT. The CDR3 loop is CASSGLAGETDTQYF. CDR3 DNA sequence: TGTGCCAGCAGTGGCCTAGCGGGAGAGACAGATACGCAGTATTTT.

The J gene is TRBJ1-4, the V gene TRBV11-3, with D tentatively TRBD1 (5 bases). The CDR3 extends over 15 amino acids. Germline assignment: CDR1 SGHNT and CDR2 YENEEA. Trimming left V 4 bases short and J 5 bases short, with 14 bases between. The CDR3 loop reads CASSSRAQDNEKLFF. In DNA form, the CDR3 reads TGTGCCAGCAGCTCCCGGGCACAGGACAATGAAAAACTGTTTTTT.

The V and J genes are TRBV7-8 and TRBJ1-2; D gene uncertain. The CDR3 contains 12 residues. CDR1 is SGHVS and CDR2 is FQNEAQ in the germline V gene. V lost 5 bases and J lost 5, with 9 bases in between. DNA of the CDR3: TGTGCCAGCAGCACGACCGGGTATGGCTACACCTTC. Translation: CASSTTGYGYTF. Full variable domain (remainder filled in from reference TRBV7-8 and TRBJ1-2): GAGVSQSPRYKVAKRGQDVALRCDPISGHVSLFWYQQALGQGPEFLTYFQNEAQLDKSGLPSDRFFAERPEGSVSTLKIQRTQQEDSAVYLCASSTTGYGYTFGSGTRLTVV.

V gene TRBV4-2 combines with J gene TRBJ2-5; 9 nucleotides agree with TRBD1. V gave up 0 bases and J gave up 7 bases; unmatched junction bases: 6. The CDR3 runs 15 residues. Germline CDR1 reads LGHNA; CDR2 reads YNFKEQ. CDR3 DNA: TGTGCCAGCAGCCAAGAGATGGGACAGGGAGGGACCCAGTACTTC. It translates to CASSQEMGQGGTQYF.

The chain links TRBV14 to TRBJ1-1, with D perhaps TRBD1 (6 bases). Germline V gene data show CDR1 as SGHDN and CDR2 as FVKESK. V dropped 1 base and J dropped 0 bases, with 12 bases sitting between them. The CDR3 covers 16 residues. The CDR3 spells CASSQGGTFMNTEAFF. The CDR3 nucleotides read TGTGCCAGCAGCCAAGGTGGGACATTTATGAACACTGAAGCTTTCTTT.

The CDR3 sequence is CASSDGTVLGRSYNEQFF. The CDR3 DNA sequence: TGCGCCAGCAGCGACGGGACAGTACTCGGACGCTCCTACAATGAGCAGTTCTTC. V usage is TRBV5-1 and J usage is TRBJ2-1; 7 bases match TRBD1. V dropped 4 bases and J dropped 0; count of bases not matched to a gene: 13. Germline V gene sequence: CDR1 SGHRS, CDR2 YFSETQ. CDR3 length equals 18 residues. Together with reference TRBV5-1 and TRBJ2-1, the CDR3 gives the full variable domain: KAGVTQTPRYLIKTRGQQVTLSCSPISGHRSVSWYQQTPGQGLQFLFEYFSETQRNKGNFPGRFSGRQFSNSRSEMNVSTLELGDSALYLCASSDGTVLGRSYNEQFFGPGTRLTVL.